This TCR beta chain was profiled in a study of blood T cells in healthy people across ages. Study results and caveats: The CMV status of each donor remained undetermined, and this could have confounded shifts in expanded clonotypes. More naive CD4+ cells and higher diversity marked long-lived donors relative to aged donors.

This clonotype came up a few times. Antigen unknown. The germline V gene has CDR1 SGHTA and CDR2 FQGNSA. The CDR3 has 17 amino acids. Between the trimmed V and J ends, which lost 5 bases and 0 bases, there was a span of 19 bases. Using a J-beta primer mix together with a sample-barcoded 5' primer, a second PCR was run for roughly 7 to 11 cycles. TCRdb re-called the 5' RACE reads through MiXCR, storing one row per CDR3 protein. The sample comprises more than 900,000 distinct CDR3 sequences, approximately 32% of which are singletons, and roughly 10% rests with the top ten. This same sample was also taken into another study, of T cells of mothers and their children. That work contributes: The search for persistent microchimeric T cell clones detected none.

The clonotype was recovered from a middle-aged woman in good health. The sequenced sample was blood. The chain couples TRBV7-2 to TRBJ1-2, with D possibly being TRBD1 (5 bases). DNA of the CDR3: TGTGCCAGCAGCCCGGGGGGGATAGAGTTAGCTAACTATGGCTACACCTTC. Translation: CASSPGGIELANYGYTF.